These 27 T cell receptor beta chains originate from one sample sequenced in a study of control samples from healthy donors and cancer patients. This table comes from immunoSEQ multiplex PCR, and its TCRdb copy is limited to in-frame clones, with some not included. The table records about 130,000 clones, about nine tenths of them present only once. Source material: blood. Every receptor here comes from a woman aged 45-65 years in good health.

In the case of this clone: The same CDR3 can be traced to other DNA sequences in this sample. The chain couples TRBV12-3 or TRBV12-4 to TRBJ1-1; tentative D call: TRBD1 (5 bases). Between the trimmed V and J ends, which lost 6 bases and 3 bases, there was a span of 11 bases. This CDR3 has 13 amino acids. The CDR3, as DNA: TGTGCCAGCAGCCTCAAAGGGGACACTGAAGCTTTCTTT. It specifies CASSLKGDTEAFF.

This rearrangement joins TRBV6-6 to TRBJ2-7; possibly TRBD1 for D (6 bases). CDR3 length: 13 residues. Germline V gives CDR1 MNHNY, CDR2 SVGAGI (reference sequence). Between the trimmed V and J ends, which lost 2 bases and 5 bases, there was a span of 10 bases. The CDR3 nucleotides read TGTGCCAGCAGTTACGAGACAGGCCACGAGCAGTACTTC. It specifies CASSYETGHEQYF.

A single count supports this clone. The CDR3 coding sequence is TGTGCCAGCGCGAGGGGCGCAGATACGCAGTATTTT. It yields the protein CASARGADTQYF. The chain links TRBV6-5 to TRBJ2-3; D might be TRBD1 or TRBD2, each matching 5 bases. V lost 8 bases and J 4 bases, leaving 10 bases between the germline ends. The CDR3 runs to 12 residues. Germline assignment: CDR1 MNHEY and CDR2 SVGAGI.

CDR3 nucleotide sequence: TGTGCCAGCAGCCCGGGACTGACTAATGAAAAACTGTTTTTT. Its protein product is CASSPGLTNEKLFF. The chain is built from TRBV5-4 and TRBJ1-4, with D perhaps matching TRBD1 (5 bases). With 4 bases removed from V and 2 bases from J, the gap between germline ends came to 9 bases. CDR3 length equals 14 residues. In germline, CDR1 is SGHNT, CDR2 YYREEE (reference sequence).

This clone was found once. The chain employs TRBV5-1 and TRBJ2-3, with unresolved D. The CDR3 loop spans 13 amino acids. Germline loops: CDR1 SGHRS, CDR2 YFSETQ. Trimming took 4 bases from V and 4 from J, leaving 10 bases between them. As DNA, the CDR3 is TGCGCCAGCAGCACCGACAAGTCAGATACGCAGTATTTT. Translation gives CASSTDKSDTQYF. Variable domain in full (rest from reference TRBV5-1 and TRBJ2-3): KAGVTQTPRYLIKTRGQQVTLSCSPISGHRSVSWYQQTPGQGLQFLFEYFSETQRNKGNFPGRFSGRQFSNSRSEMNVSTLELGDSALYLCASSTDKSDTQYFGPGTRLTVL.

This chain connects TRBV30 to TRBJ1-2; D gene ambiguous. Germline CDR1 and CDR2: GTSNPN and SVGIG (reference sequence). The CDR3 is 14 amino acids. Trimming shortened V by 5 bases and J by 0 bases, and 13 bases separated the two germline ends. CDR3 residues: CAWLGYQANYGYTF. In DNA, the CDR3 is TGTGCCTGGTTAGGGTACCAAGCTAACTATGGCTACACCTTC.

The chain recombines TRBV7-8 with TRBJ1-6, with D unresolved. The CDR3 is 12 amino acids. Germline V gene lookup returns CDR1 SGHVS and CDR2 FQNEAQ. V was cut by 5 bases and J by 8 bases, with 7 bases left in between. The CDR3 spells CASSDRYSPLHF. For the CDR3, the DNA is TGTGCCAGCAGCGACCGATATTCACCCCTCCACTTT.

The genes are TRBV18 and TRBJ2-3; tentatively, D is TRBD1 (5 bases). The CDR3 length is 13 residues. V was shortened by 6 bases and J by 2 bases, with 9 bases between the two germline ends. Germline CDR1 and CDR2: KGHSH and LQKENI. CDR3 in DNA: TGTGCCAGCTCCCTGGGGCACACAGATACGCAGTATTTT. Protein: CASSLGHTDTQYF. The full variable domain, with the rest looked up from reference TRBV18 and TRBJ2-3, is NAGVMQNPRHLVRRRGQEARLRCSPMKGHSHVYWYRQLPEEGLKFMVYLQKENIIDESGMPKERFSAEFPKEGPSILRIQQVVRGDSAAYFCASSLGHTDTQYFGPGTRLTVL.

This rearrangement joins TRBV12-3 or TRBV12-4 to TRBJ1-5; D is unclear. Trimming left V 4 bases short and J 7 bases short, with 11 bases between. This CDR3 comprises 13 residues. CDR3: CASSSSHGQPQHF. CDR3 nucleotide sequence: TGTGCCAGCAGTTCCTCCCATGGCCAGCCCCAGCATTTT.

The rearrangement joins TRBV12-5 to TRBJ2-3; 10 positions match TRBD1. Germline V gives CDR1 LGHNT, CDR2 FRNRAP. The CDR3 loop spans 16 amino acids. The CDR3 nucleotides read TGTGCCTCGTCGCCGAGTCAGGACAGGGGGAGGGGTACGCAGTATTTT. It translates to CASSPSQDRGRGTQYF.

J is TRBJ1-2 and V is TRBV2; TRBD1 might be the D (6 bases). CDR1 is SNHLY, CDR2 FYNNEI, per germline. This CDR3 contains 20 residues. Trimming took 7 bases from V and 1 from J, leaving 31 bases between them. DNA of the CDR3: TGTGCCAGCACCCTGAGTCCCCCCCCCGGCAGGGGCGGATTTAACTATGGCTACACCTTC. Amino acid sequence: CASTLSPPPGRGGFNYGYTF. Full variable domain (missing parts from reference TRBV2 and TRBJ1-2): EPEVTQTPSHQVTQMGQEVILRCVPISNHLYFYWYRQILGQKVEFLVSFYNNEISEKSEIFDDQFSVERPDGSNFTLKIRSTKLEDSAMYFCASTLSPPPGRGGFNYGYTFGSGTRLTVV.

The chain couples TRBV24-1 to TRBJ1-6; D ambiguous. The CDR3 extends over 14 amino acids. Germline assignment: CDR1 KGHDR and CDR2 SFDVKD. V lost 8 bases to trimming and J lost 2 bases, with 9 bases between them. CDR3 DNA sequence: TGTGCCACCAAAACCGAACCCTATAATTCACCCCTCCACTTT. Protein product: CATKTEPYNSPLHF.

The gene calls are TRBV2 and TRBJ2-3; D uncertain. CDR3 length equals 14 residues. The V end lost 5 bases, the J end lost 2 bases, and 11 bases lay between the germline ends. Per germline, CDR1 SNHLY and CDR2 FYNNEI. DNA of the CDR3: TGTGCCAGCAGTAGAGGCGGCTCCACAGATACGCAGTATTTT. As protein: CASSRGGSTDTQYF.

This sequence joins TRBV6-5 and TRBJ1-1; D is unclear. The germline gives CDR1 MNHEY, CDR2 SVGAGI. The V end was cut by 6 bases, the J end by 0 bases, with 8 bases between. The CDR3 has 13 residues. CDR3 residues: CASRYSMNTEAFF. The DNA for the CDR3 is TGTGCCAGCAGATATTCTATGAACACTGAAGCTTTCTTT.

The V and J genes are TRBV7-9 and TRBJ2-2; D possibly uses TRBD1 or TRBD2 (6 bases each). The CDR3 runs 17 residues. V shed 5 bases and J shed 0 bases, with 16 bases lying between them. CDR1 is SEHNR and CDR2 is FQNEAQ in the germline V gene (reference sequence). This chain's CDR3 is CASSGTGGNTNTGELFF. CDR3 nucleotide sequence: TGTGCCAGCAGCGGTACCGGGGGCAACACGAACACCGGGGAGCTGTTTTTT.

This clone was detected once. The genes are TRBV10-1 and TRBJ1-2; unclear D gene. V was cut by 0 bases and J by 4 bases, with 6 bases left in between. The CDR3 has 13 amino acids. Germline V gene sequence: CDR1 WNHNN, CDR2 SYGVQD (reference sequence). CDR3 amino acids: CASSESYSYGYTF. The CDR3 region has the DNA TGCGCCAGCAGTGAGTCTTACAGCTATGGCTACACCTTC.

A single count supports this clone. This chain connects TRBV27 to TRBJ1-2, with 11 positions matching TRBD1. The J segment lost 3 bases and the V segment lost 4 bases, leaving 10 bases of the junction unmatched. Germline lookup yields CDR1 MNHEY and CDR2 SMNVEV (reference sequence). The CDR3 is 17 residues long. The chain's CDR3 is CASSYGTGGAYDYGYTF. In DNA, the CDR3 is TGTGCCAGCAGTTATGGGACAGGGGGGGCCTACGACTATGGCTACACCTTC.

The CDR3 region is CATSDYPGLRQETQYF. The CDR3 DNA sequence: TGTGCCACCAGTGATTACCCGGGACTCCGCCAAGAGACCCAGTACTTC. The chain links TRBV24-1 to TRBJ2-5; TRBD2 might be the D (6 bases). The length of the CDR3 is 16 residues. The V and J ends lost 2 bases and 1 base respectively, with 13 bases between them. Germline loops: CDR1 KGHDR, CDR2 SFDVKD.

The rearrangement joins TRBV2 to TRBJ1-3, with D unresolved. Looked up from germline, CDR1 is SNHLY and CDR2 is FYNNEI. The CDR3 runs 14 residues. The V and J ends lost 4 bases and 0 bases respectively, with 7 bases between them. The CDR3 loop reads CASSGELSGNTIYF. CDR3 nucleotides: TGTGCCAGCAGTGGAGAACTCTCTGGAAACACCATATATTTT.

This clone was counted only a few times. This rearrangement joins TRBV2 to TRBJ2-5; D might be TRBD1 (6 bases). From germline, CDR1 is SNHLY and CDR2 FYNNEI. This CDR3 contains 14 residues. Trimming pared 4 bases from V and 2 bases from J, leaving 11 bases between. CDR3 nucleotides: TGTGCCAGCAGTGCTACGAGGGGGCAAGAGACCCAGTACTTC. Protein: CASSATRGQETQYF.

The chain joins TRBV7-8 to TRBJ1-5; a weak D match, TRBD1 (5 bases). Germline V lookup: CDR1 SGHVS, CDR2 FQNEAQ. The germline V and J ends were trimmed by 0 bases and 6 bases, with 15 bases remaining between them. The CDR3 consists of 16 residues. The CDR3 DNA reads as TGTGCCAGCAGCTTAGCGGGACCACTTCTCGGTCAGCCCCAGCATTTT. It encodes CASSLAGPLLGQPQHF.

The chain is built from TRBV30 and TRBJ2-1, with D tentatively TRBD2 (5 bases). V lost 0 bases and J 5 bases, leaving 11 bases between the germline ends. Germline lookup yields CDR1 GTSNPN and CDR2 SVGIG (reference sequence). The CDR3 is made up of 14 amino acids. The CDR3 coding sequence is TGTGCCTGGAGTGTCGGGCTAGCCCACAATGAGCAGTTCTTC. The encoded protein is CAWSVGLAHNEQFF.

The rearrangement joins TRBV30 to TRBJ2-2; possibly TRBD1 for D (6 bases). CDR3 length equals 16 residues. The V end lost 3 bases, the J end lost 5 bases, and 19 bases lay between the germline ends. Germline V gene data show CDR1 as GTSNPN and CDR2 as SVGIG (reference sequence). The CDR3 nucleotides read TGTGCCTGGAGACCGTTGGGGGCCGGTGGGACCGGGGAGCTGTTTTTT. Translated: CAWRPLGAGGTGELFF.

The sample holds one count of this clone. V usage is TRBV5-6 and J usage is TRBJ2-7, with a weak D call TRBD1 (5 bases). The ends were cut back, 3 bases at V and 10 bases at J, with 20 bases in the middle. This CDR3 spans 14 amino acids. Germline-derived CDR1 and CDR2 are SGHDT and YYEEEE. The CDR3 is CASSYPPGAAEQYF. The CDR3 nucleotides are TGTGCCAGCAGCTACCCCCCTGGGGCCGCCGAACAGTACTTC. The full variable domain, in which reference TRBV5-6 and TRBJ2-7 provide the parts outside the CDR3, is DAGVTQSPTHLIKTRGQQVTLRCSPKSGHDTVSWYQQALGQGPQFIFQYYEEEERQRGNFPDRFSGHQFPNYSSELNVNALLLGDSALYLCASSYPPGAAEQYFGPGTRLTVT.

The chain links TRBV19 to TRBJ1-1; no clear D gene. In germline, CDR1 is LNHDA, CDR2 SQIVND (reference sequence). V was pared by 5 bases and J by 5 bases, with 9 bases between. The CDR3 is 12 amino acids. CDR3 nucleotides: TGTGCCAGTAGTGCCGGGTGGACTGAAGCTTTCTTT. Translation: CASSAGWTEAFF. The full variable domain, its missing parts supplied by reference TRBV19 and TRBJ1-1, is DGGITQSPKYLFRKEGQNVTLSCEQNLNHDAMYWYRQDPGQGLRLIYYSQIVNDFQKGDIAEGYSVSREKKESFPLTVTSAQKNPTAFYLCASSAGWTEAFFGQGTRLTVV.

This clone was detected once. The rearrangement uses TRBV6-6 and TRBJ2-3; no clear D. Germline V gene data show CDR1 as MNHNY and CDR2 as SVGAGI (reference sequence). The CDR3 runs to 15 residues. Trimming cost V 0 bases and J 0 bases, with 7 bases left between them. DNA of the CDR3: TGTGCCAGCAGTTACTCGGGCGTAAGCACAGATACGCAGTATTTT. Amino acids: CASSYSGVSTDTQYF.

This chain links TRBV2 with TRBJ1-1; D gene unclear. Germline V gene sequence: CDR1 SNHLY, CDR2 FYNNEI. The CDR3 loop spans 14 amino acids. V was cut by 4 bases and J by 1 base, with 10 bases left in between. CDR3 protein: CASSGGRKNTEAFF. The CDR3 DNA follows: TGTGCCAGCAGTGGAGGGCGTAAGAACACTGAAGCTTTCTTT.